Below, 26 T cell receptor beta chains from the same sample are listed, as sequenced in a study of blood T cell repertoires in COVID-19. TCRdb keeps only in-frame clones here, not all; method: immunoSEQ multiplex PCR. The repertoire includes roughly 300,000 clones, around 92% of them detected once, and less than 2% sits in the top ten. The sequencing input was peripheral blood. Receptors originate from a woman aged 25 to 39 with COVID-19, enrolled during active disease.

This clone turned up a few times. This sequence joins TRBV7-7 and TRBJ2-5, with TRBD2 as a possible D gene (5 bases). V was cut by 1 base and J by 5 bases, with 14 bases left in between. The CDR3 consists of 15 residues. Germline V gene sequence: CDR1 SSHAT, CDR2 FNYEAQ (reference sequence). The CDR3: CASSLGYRGEETQYF. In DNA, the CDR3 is TGTGCCAGCAGCTTAGGTTACCGGGGAGAGGAGACCCAGTACTTC.

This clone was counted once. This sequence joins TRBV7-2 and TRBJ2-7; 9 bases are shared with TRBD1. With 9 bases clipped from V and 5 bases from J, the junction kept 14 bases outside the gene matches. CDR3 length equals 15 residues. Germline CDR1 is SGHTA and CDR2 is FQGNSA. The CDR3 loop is CASQGRTGDEHEQYF. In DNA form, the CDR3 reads TGTGCCAGTCAGGGGCGGACAGGGGACGAGCACGAGCAGTACTTC.

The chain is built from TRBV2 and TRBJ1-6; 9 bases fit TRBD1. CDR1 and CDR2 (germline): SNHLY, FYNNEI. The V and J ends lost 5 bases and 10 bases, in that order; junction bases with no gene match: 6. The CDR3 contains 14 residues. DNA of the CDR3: TGTGCCAGCAGTAAAAACAGGGGGCTGTCACCCCTCCACTTT. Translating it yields CASSKNRGLSPLHF. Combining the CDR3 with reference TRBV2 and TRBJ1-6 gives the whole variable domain EPEVTQTPSHQVTQMGQEVILRCVPISNHLYFYWYRQILGQKVEFLVSFYNNEISEKSEIFDDQFSVERPDGSNFTLKIRSTKLEDSAMYFCASSKNRGLSPLHFGNGTRLTVT.

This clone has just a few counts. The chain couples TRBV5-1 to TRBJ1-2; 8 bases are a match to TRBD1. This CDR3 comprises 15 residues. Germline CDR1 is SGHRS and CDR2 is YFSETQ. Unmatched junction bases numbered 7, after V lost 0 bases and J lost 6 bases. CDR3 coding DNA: TGCGCCAGCAGCTTGGCGGAGGACAGGGCGGATGGCTACACCTTC. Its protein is CASSLAEDRADGYTF.

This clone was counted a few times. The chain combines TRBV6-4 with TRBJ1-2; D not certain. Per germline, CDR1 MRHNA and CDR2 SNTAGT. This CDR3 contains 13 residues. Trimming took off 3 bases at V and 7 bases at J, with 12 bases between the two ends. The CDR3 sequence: CASSEEGTTGYTF. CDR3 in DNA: TGTGCCAGCAGTGAGGAGGGAACTACTGGCTACACCTTC.

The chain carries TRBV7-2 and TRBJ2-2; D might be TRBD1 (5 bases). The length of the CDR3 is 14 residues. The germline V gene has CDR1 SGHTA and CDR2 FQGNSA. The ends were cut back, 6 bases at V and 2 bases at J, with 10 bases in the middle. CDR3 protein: CASSYGQNTGELFF. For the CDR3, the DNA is TGTGCCAGCAGTTATGGACAAAACACCGGGGAGCTGTTTTTT.

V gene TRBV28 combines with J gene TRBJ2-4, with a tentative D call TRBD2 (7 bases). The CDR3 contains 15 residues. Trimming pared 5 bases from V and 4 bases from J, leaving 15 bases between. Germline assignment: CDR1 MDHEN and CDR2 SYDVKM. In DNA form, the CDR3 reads TGTGCCAGCAGTCTCACAGGGACTACGAAAAACATTCAGTACTTC. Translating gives CASSLTGTTKNIQYF.

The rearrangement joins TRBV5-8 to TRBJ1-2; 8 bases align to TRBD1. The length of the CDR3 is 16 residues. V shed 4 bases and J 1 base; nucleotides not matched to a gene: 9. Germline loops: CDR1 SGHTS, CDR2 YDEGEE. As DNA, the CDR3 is TGTGCCAGCAGCCCATCTCGGACAGGGCTTAACTATGGCTACACCTTC. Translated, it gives CASSPSRTGLNYGYTF.

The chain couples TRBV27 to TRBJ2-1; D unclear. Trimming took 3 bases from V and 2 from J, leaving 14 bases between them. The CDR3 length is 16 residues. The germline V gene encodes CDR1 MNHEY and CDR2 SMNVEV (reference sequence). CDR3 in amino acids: CASSFGASPPYNEQFF. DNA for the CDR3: TGTGCCAGCAGTTTCGGAGCAAGTCCCCCCTACAATGAGCAGTTCTTC.

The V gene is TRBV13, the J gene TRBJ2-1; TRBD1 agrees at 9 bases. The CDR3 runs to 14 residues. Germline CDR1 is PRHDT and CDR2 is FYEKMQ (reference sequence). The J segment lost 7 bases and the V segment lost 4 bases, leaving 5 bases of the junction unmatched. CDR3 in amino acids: CASSSRDRDNEQFF. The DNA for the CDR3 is TGTGCCAGCAGCTCGCGGGACAGGGATAATGAGCAGTTCTTC.

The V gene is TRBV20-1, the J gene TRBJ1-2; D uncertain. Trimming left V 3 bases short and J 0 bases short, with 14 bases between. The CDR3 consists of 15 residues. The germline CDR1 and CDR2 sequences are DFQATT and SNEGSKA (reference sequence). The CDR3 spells CSASRRELANYGYTF. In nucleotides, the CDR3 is TGCAGTGCTAGTCGAAGAGAACTCGCTAACTATGGCTACACCTTC.

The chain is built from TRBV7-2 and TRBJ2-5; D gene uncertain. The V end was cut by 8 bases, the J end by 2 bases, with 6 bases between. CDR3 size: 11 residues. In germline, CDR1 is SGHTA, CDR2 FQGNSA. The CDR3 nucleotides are TGTGCCAGCCTTAATCAAGAGACCCAGTACTTC. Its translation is CASLNQETQYF.

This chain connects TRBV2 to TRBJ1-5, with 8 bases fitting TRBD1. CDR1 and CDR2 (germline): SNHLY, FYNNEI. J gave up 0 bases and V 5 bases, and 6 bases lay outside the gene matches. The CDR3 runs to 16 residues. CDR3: CASSRQGTYSNQPQHF. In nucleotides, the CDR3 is TGTGCCAGCAGTAGACAGGGGACTTATAGCAATCAGCCCCAGCATTTT.

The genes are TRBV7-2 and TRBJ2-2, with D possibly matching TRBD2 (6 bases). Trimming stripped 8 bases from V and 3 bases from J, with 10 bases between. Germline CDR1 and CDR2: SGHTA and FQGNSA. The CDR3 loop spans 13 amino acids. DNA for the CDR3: TGTGCCAGCGGGGGGTACGACACCGGGGAGCTGTTTTTT. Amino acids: CASGGYDTGELFF.

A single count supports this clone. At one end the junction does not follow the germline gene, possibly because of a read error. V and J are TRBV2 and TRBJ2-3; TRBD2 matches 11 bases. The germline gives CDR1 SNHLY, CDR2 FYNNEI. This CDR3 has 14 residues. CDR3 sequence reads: CASSVLLAGVGTDF. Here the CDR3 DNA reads TGTGCCAGCAGTGTTTTACTAGCGGGGGTCGGCACAGATTTT.

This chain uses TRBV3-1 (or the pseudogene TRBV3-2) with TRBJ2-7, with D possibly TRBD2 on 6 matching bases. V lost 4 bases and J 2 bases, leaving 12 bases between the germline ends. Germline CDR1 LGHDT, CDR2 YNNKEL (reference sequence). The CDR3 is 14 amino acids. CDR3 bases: TGTGCCAGCAGCCGGCGGGACGGAACCTACGAGCAGTACTTC. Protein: CASSRRDGTYEQYF.

The CDR3 nucleotides are TGTGCCAGCCCCGACAGGAATCAGCCCCAGCATTTT. This sequence encodes CASPDRNQPQHF. The V call is TRBV5-8, the J call TRBJ1-5, with D possibly being TRBD1 (6 bases). The CDR3 totals 12 residues. Trimming took 7 bases from V and 4 from J, leaving 9 bases between them. Germline V gene sequence: CDR1 SGHTS, CDR2 YDEGEE.

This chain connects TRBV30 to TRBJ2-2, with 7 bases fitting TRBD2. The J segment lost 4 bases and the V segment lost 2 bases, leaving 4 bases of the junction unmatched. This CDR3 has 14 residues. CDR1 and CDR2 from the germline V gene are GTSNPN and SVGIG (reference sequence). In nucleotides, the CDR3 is TGTGCCTGGAGTCTGGGGGGGAGCACCGGGGAGCTGTTTTTT. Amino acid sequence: CAWSLGGSTGELFF.

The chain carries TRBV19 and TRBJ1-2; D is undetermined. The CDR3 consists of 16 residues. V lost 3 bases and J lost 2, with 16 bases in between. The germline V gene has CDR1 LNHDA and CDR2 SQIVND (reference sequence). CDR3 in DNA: TGTGCCAGTAGTATGGGCTTGGGTCGAGGGAACTATGGCTACACCTTC. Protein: CASSMGLGRGNYGYTF. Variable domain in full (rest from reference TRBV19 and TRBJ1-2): DGGITQSPKYLFRKEGQNVTLSCEQNLNHDAMYWYRQDPGQGLRLIYYSQIVNDFQKGDIAEGYSVSREKKESFPLTVTSAQKNPTAFYLCASSMGLGRGNYGYTFGSGTRLTVV.

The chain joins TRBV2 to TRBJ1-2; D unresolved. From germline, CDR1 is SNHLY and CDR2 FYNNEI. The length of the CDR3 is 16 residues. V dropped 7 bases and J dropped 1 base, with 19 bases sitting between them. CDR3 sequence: CASTPRAGVLNYGYTF. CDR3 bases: TGTGCCAGCACTCCCCGGGCCGGGGTTCTTAACTATGGCTACACCTTC.

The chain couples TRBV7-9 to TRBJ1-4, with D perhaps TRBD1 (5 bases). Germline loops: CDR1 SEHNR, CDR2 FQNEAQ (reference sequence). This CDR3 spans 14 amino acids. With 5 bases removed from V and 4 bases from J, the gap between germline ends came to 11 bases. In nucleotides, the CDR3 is TGTGCCAGCAGCGGGGGAGGAGGTAATGAAAAACTGTTTTTT. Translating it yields CASSGGGGNEKLFF.

The CDR3 bases are TGTGCCAGCAGTGTATTACTTACTGGGGCCAACGTCCTGACTTTC. Protein sequence: CASSVLLTGANVLTF. The gene calls are TRBV2 and TRBJ2-6; the D is unclear. This CDR3 has 15 amino acids. Germline values: CDR1 SNHLY, CDR2 FYNNEI. The germline V and J ends were trimmed by 4 bases and 2 bases, with 9 bases remaining between them.

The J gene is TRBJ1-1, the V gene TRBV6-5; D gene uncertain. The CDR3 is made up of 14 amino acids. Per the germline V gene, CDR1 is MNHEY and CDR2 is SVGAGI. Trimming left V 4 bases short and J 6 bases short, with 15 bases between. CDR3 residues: CASSSLGLEAEAFF. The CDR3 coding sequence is TGTGCCAGCAGTTCCCTGGGGTTGGAGGCTGAAGCTTTCTTT.

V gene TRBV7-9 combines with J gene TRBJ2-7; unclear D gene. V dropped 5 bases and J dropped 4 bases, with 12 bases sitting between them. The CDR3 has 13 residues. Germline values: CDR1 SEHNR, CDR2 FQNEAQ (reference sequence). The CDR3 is CASSMEQKYEQYF. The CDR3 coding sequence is TGTGCCAGCAGCATGGAACAGAAATACGAGCAGTACTTC.

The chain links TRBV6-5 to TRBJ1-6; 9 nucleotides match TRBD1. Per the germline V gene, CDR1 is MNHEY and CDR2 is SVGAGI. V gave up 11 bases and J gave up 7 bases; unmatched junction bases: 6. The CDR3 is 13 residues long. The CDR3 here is CAVHRGRNSPLHF. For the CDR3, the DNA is TGTGCCGTTCACAGGGGGCGAAATTCACCCCTCCACTTT.

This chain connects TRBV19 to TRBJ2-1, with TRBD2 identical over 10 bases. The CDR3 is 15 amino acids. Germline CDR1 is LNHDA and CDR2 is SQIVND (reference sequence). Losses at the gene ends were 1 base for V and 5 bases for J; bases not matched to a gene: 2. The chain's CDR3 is CASSIGTSGNNEQFF. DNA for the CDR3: TGTGCCAGTAGTATAGGGACTAGCGGCAACAATGAGCAGTTCTTC.